This record looks at one TCR beta chain sequence and its context. The antigen this receptor binds is unknown. No clone much larger than this one lies a single base away; base qualities are absent. The data are from a study of shared clonotypes between healthy human individuals (TCRdb year 2020). With regard to the full study: The cohort included a few men and a couple of women between 18 and 49 years of age. To estimate repertoire size and how much clonotype sharing occurs between individuals, the study deeply sequenced the blood TCR repertoires of a handful of healthy adults. Different laboratories and diverse techniques were used to prepare libraries and sequence TCR repertoires, to increase sequencing depth and limit assay-specific biases. Leukapheresis yielded between about 0.8 and 9.5 billion PBMCs per donor. Overall study outcomes, separate from this receptor: Based on pairwise subsampling, the degree of clonotype sharing among donors was expected to be affected by sequencing depth. The genetic and exposure-history diversity represented was limited by the small number of donors. Sampling was restricted to blood, and TCR repertoires in tissues likely differ from the TCR repertoires found in blood.

Using the deep immunoSEQ assay, TCR CDR3 regions were amplified from genomic DNA by multiplex PCR. Extracted genomic DNA from each cell subset was distributed evenly across all wells of several immunoSEQ 96-well plates, and each plate was treated as a replicate. For unsorted PBMC, 300 ng of genomic DNA, equivalent to about 30,000 T cell genomes, went into each replicate PCR. Unsorted PBMC genomic DNA was sequenced across ten immunoSEQ deep assay plates. Purified libraries were measured with a Qubit 3.0 fluorometer, size-checked on a Bioanalyzer 2100, and measured again with the KAPA Library Quantification kit. Each immunoSEQ 96-well plate was sequenced on its own single-read 150-cycle Illumina NextSeq 550 flow cell. In the authors' own workflow: Because the immunoSEQ output held only junctional sequences and lacked quality scores, the filtering could not match the filtering applied to full-length reads. To assign V/J genes and CDR3, sequences were annotated against IMGT germline references using PyIR, a Python wrapper for IgBLAST v1.9. Reads were filtered out if the reads had weak V/J assignments (E-value above 1e-6), no CDR3, stop codons, out-of-frame junctions, or ambiguous translated residues. V3J clonotypes were defined as sequences sharing an identical inferred V gene, J gene, and CDR3 amino acid sequence. Percentage overlap between repertoires was computed as shared unique clonotypes divided by the size of the smaller repertoire. Richness of each repertoire was evaluated using RTK rarefaction, the Chao1 estimator, and Recon v2.1 estimates of unobserved clonotypes. In TCRdb, the immuneACCESS table is reduced to in-frame sequences with V and J assigned. These tables do not hold every clone; where another copy was compared, an unresolved V gene accounts for under half, and the others remain unexplained. V and J calls and clone size are given by that table; D and trimming were obtained from the DNA. The sample data list fewer than 550,000 clones, and 60% to 80% of these were observed just once. The biggest ten clones account for under 15% of the sample.

Clipping removes 0 bases from V and 4 bases from J, with 7 as the unmatched junction base count. Measured from the cysteine to the phenylalanine, the CDR3 is 16 residues long. Just the 48-base CDR3 DNA is kept, in frame starting at base 1. CDR1 and CDR2, looked up from the germline V gene (reference sequence), are GTSNPN and SVGIG. Donors were healthy HIV-negative adults with no recently reported acute infections or vaccinations. Only Caucasian adults living in Nashville, Tennessee, USA were represented among the donors. For unsorted samples, tens of millions of PBMCs were counted, and genomic DNA was extracted using the QIAamp DNA Blood Mini kit. Blood was obtained by leukapheresis, after which PBMCs were separated by Ficoll-Histopaque density gradient centrifugation and cryopreserved in liquid nitrogen vapor phase.

The chain is encoded by TRBV30 joined to TRBJ2-2; TRBD1 aligns with 8 central bases. The material sequenced was PBMCs. The receptor was derived from a middle-aged woman in good health. Some clones in this sample may be carry-over from other donors' samples. The DNA is as follows: TGTGCCTGGAGTGTTCTCGGACAGGGCGCCACCGGGGAGCTGTTTTTT. Its coded protein is CAWSVLGQGATGELFF.